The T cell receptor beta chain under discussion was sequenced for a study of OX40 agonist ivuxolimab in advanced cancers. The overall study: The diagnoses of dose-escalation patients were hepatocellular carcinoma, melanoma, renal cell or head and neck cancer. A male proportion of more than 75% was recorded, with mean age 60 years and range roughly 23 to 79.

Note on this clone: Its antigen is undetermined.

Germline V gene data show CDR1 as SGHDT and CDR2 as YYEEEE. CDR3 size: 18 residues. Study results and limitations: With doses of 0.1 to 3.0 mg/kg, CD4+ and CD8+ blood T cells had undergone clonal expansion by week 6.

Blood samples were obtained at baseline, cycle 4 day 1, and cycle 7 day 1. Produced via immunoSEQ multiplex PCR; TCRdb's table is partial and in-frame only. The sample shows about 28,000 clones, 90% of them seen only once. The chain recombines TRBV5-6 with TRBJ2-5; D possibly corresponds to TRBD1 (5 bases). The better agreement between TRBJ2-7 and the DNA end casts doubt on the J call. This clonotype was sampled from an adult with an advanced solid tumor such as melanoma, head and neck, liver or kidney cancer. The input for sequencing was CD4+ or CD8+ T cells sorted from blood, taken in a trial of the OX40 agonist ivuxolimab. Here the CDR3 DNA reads TGTGCCAGCAGCTTGGCCTCTTCGACAGCGCCCGGGCCCTACGAGCAGTACTTC. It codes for CASSLASSTAPGPYEQYF.